This passage covers 9 T cell receptor beta chains from one sample sequenced in a study of OX40 agonist ivuxolimab in advanced cancers. This table comes from immunoSEQ multiplex PCR, and its TCRdb copy is limited to in-frame clones, with some not included. Of tens of thousands of clones listed, about nine tenths were seen once; the top ten hold approximately 7%. Sequenced material: CD4+ or CD8+ T cells sorted from blood, taken in a trial of the OX40 agonist ivuxolimab. All receptors derive from an adult with an advanced solid tumor such as melanoma, head and neck, liver or kidney cancer.

This chain links TRBV7-8 with TRBJ1-3, with D possibly TRBD1 on 5 matching bases. CDR1 is SGHVS and CDR2 is FQNEAQ in the germline V gene. The CDR3 has 16 amino acids. The V end was cut by 4 bases, the J end by 0 bases, with 13 bases between. In DNA, the CDR3 is TGTGCCAGCAGCTCCGGGACTCTCGTCTCTGGAAACACCATATATTTT. It codes for CASSSGTLVSGNTIYF.

In this sample, this clone turned up a few times. This chain uses TRBV6-1 with TRBJ1-1, with 11 nucleotides matching TRBD1. Germline assignment: CDR1 MNHNS and CDR2 SASEGT. Trimming took 4 bases from V and 4 from J; bases not matched to a gene: 8. The CDR3 is 16 residues long. CDR3 DNA: TGTGCCAGCAGTGTACCCCTCGGGACAGGGGGCACTGAAGCTTTCTTT. This sequence encodes CASSVPLGTGGTEAFF.

This chain connects TRBV2 to TRBJ2-3, with D maybe TRBD2 (5 bases). The CDR3 spans 14 residues. The germline V gene has CDR1 SNHLY and CDR2 FYNNEI. The V end lost 6 bases, the J end lost 6 bases, and 16 bases lay between the germline ends. CDR3 bases: TGTGCCAGCAGAACGGGATCGGGTTATGATACGCAGTATTTT. This encodes CASRTGSGYDTQYF. The complete variable domain, with remaining parts taken from reference TRBV2 and TRBJ2-3, reads EPEVTQTPSHQVTQMGQEVILRCVPISNHLYFYWYRQILGQKVEFLVSFYNNEISEKSEIFDDQFSVERPDGSNFTLKIRSTKLEDSAMYFCASRTGSGYDTQYFGPGTRLTVL.

This clone was counted a single time. The chain is built from TRBV9 and TRBJ1-2; 9 nucleotides match TRBD1. This CDR3 region has 14 residues. The J segment lost 6 bases and the V segment lost 2 bases, leaving 5 bases of the junction unmatched. CDR1 is SGDLS and CDR2 is YYNGEE in the germline V gene. The DNA of the CDR3 is TGTGCCAGCAGCGTCGGGACAGGGCCGAATGGCTACACCTTC. Protein product: CASSVGTGPNGYTF. Using reference TRBV9 and TRBJ1-2 for the parts outside the CDR3, the full variable domain is DSGVTQTPKHLITATGQRVTLRCSPRSGDLSVYWYQQSLDQGLQFLIQYYNGEERAKGNILERFSAQQFPDLHSELNLSSLELGDSALYFCASSVGTGPNGYTFGSGTRLTVV.

The CDR3: CASSPLAGGLSQGFF. The CDR3 DNA sequence: TGTGCCAGCTCACCACTAGCGGGGGGCCTCAGCCAGGGGTTCTTC. The V gene is TRBV18, the J gene TRBJ2-1; 10 nucleotides align to TRBD2. With 1 base clipped from V and 15 bases from J, the junction kept 12 bases outside the gene matches. This CDR3 comprises 15 residues. Germline CDR1 KGHSH, CDR2 LQKENI. The whole variable domain, remainder taken from reference TRBV18 and TRBJ2-1, is NAGVMQNPRHLVRRRGQEARLRCSPMKGHSHVYWYRQLPEEGLKFMVYLQKENIIDESGMPKERFSAEFPKEGPSILRIQQVVRGDSAAYFCASSPLAGGLSQGFFGPGTRLTVL.

This sequence joins TRBV30 and TRBJ1-2; no clear D. CDR3 size: 13 residues. Trimming pared 1 base from V and 7 bases from J, leaving 13 bases between. From germline, CDR1 is GTSNPN and CDR2 SVGIG (reference sequence). The CDR3 sequence: CAWSAGWLGGYTF. The CDR3 nucleotides read TGTGCCTGGAGTGCCGGCTGGTTAGGTGGCTACACCTTC.

The CDR3 coding sequence is TGCGCCAGCAGCCAGCCGGGACTAGCTTCCTACGAGCAGTACTTC. It codes for CASSQPGLASYEQYF. The genes are TRBV4-1 and TRBJ2-7; TRBD2 aligns across 9 bases. Losses at the gene ends were 3 bases for V and 1 base for J; bases not matched to a gene: 4. The length of the CDR3 is 15 residues. Germline lookup yields CDR1 MGHRA and CDR2 YSYEKL.

The chain recombines TRBV5-4 with TRBJ2-5; D uncertain. The CDR3 consists of 13 residues. From germline, CDR1 is SGHNT and CDR2 YYREEE (reference sequence). The V end was cut by 1 base, the J end by 3 bases, with 7 bases between. The CDR3 protein is CASSLLSKETQYF. The CDR3 nucleotides are TGTGCCAGCAGCTTGTTGAGCAAAGAGACCCAGTACTTC. The full variable domain, completed using reference TRBV5-4 and TRBJ2-5, is ETGVTQSPTHLIKTRGQQVTLRCSSQSGHNTVSWYQQALGQGPQFIFQYYREEENGRGNFPPRFSGLQFPNYSSELNVNALELDDSALYLCASSLLSKETQYFGPGTRLLVL.

This clone was counted a single time. The chain carries TRBV5-1 and TRBJ2-7, with TRBD2 matching 12 bases. The CDR3 loop spans 14 amino acids. V lost 4 bases to trimming and J lost 5 bases; unmatched junction nucleotides: 4. Germline-derived CDR1 and CDR2 are SGHRS and YFSETQ. CDR3 region: CASSQLAGGDEQYF. DNA of the CDR3: TGCGCCAGCAGCCAACTAGCGGGAGGAGACGAGCAGTACTTC.